This TCR beta chain stems from a study of blood T cells in healthy people across ages. General study results and limits: Strongly correlated with naive T cell percentage was TCR beta diversity.

Through a sample-barcoded 5' primer and a J-beta primer mix, a second PCR was run for roughly 7 to 11 cycles. From the 5' RACE reads, TCRdb called clonotypes with MiXCR, one entry per CDR3 protein. The data contain around 500,000 distinct CDR3 sequences, about 29% of them singletons. About this clonotype itself: The antigen is undetermined.

This CDR3 is built from 14 residues. Germline CDR1 is PRHDT and CDR2 is FYEKMQ (reference sequence). The V end lost 5 bases, the J end lost 3 bases, and 13 bases lay between the germline ends. This sample was shared with a second study, whose subject was T cells of mothers and their children. Per that study: Once extracted, all RNA went into cDNA synthesis at around 1.5 ug per 15 ul. Each mother yielded more than 10 million TCR beta CDR3 reads. Each child yielded approximately 3 million reads.

This clonotype was sampled from a boy between 2 and 15 years old in good health. Sequenced input: blood. The chain carries TRBV13 and TRBJ1-1; D unresolved. The CDR3 loop reads CASSRLRLDTEAFF. CDR3 sequence (DNA): TGTGCCAGCAGCCGCCTCAGACTGGACACTGAAGCTTTCTTT.